The clone carrying this T cell receptor beta chain was recorded many times. TCRdb re-derived calls from the RT-PCR reads in MiXCR, one entry per CDR3 protein. Altogether about 680,000 distinct CDR3 sequences are present, more than 13% being singletons, with the ten largest covering 3.6%. The CDR3 totals 12 residues. V was clipped by 1 base and J by 10 bases, with 5 bases between them. Per germline, CDR1 SGHTA and CDR2 FQGNSA. This clonotype was sampled from a female donor in good health, serving as a healthy control. V gene TRBV7-2 combines with J gene TRBJ1-6; D is uncertain. Sequencing used memory CD4+ T cells from blood. The CDR3 spells CASSLDGSPLHF. The CDR3 region has the DNA TGTGCCAGCAGCTTAGATGGATCACCCCTCCACTTT.